This T cell receptor (beta chain) stems from a study of cytomegalovirus exposure and HLA in healthy donors (dated by TCRdb to about 2017). The study in broad terms: An earlier analysis of several hundred of the donors reported about 250 Gb of sequence data and approximately 110 million unique TCR beta sequences from about 200 million T cells. About 320 gigabases of sequencing data and 70 million to 100 million unique TCR sequences were included in an early release covering 500 to 750 HLA-typed donors. Of the 350 to 400 genotyped donors, about 84% fell in the genetic ancestry cluster associated with self-reported Caucasian donors. The study was designed to test whether signatures of past pathogen exposure could be identified by cataloging public T cell receptors. The study used immunosequencing to profile the T cell repertoires of approximately 650 subjects and linked those repertoires to cytomegalovirus serostatus. Besides the first cohort of some 670 subjects, a separate validation cohort made up of about 120 different subjects was used. To predict cytomegalovirus infection status, the study combined high-throughput TCR immunosequencing, statistical association of individual TCRs with disease status, and machine learning. In a later analysis, previously published TCR beta repertoires from 670 or so donors were re-analyzed and high-resolution HLA genotyping was added so that TCR occurrence patterns could be studied. Rather than using new phenotypic data, the later analysis identified candidate immune exposures from TCR beta sequences and from how often those sequences occurred across donors. An earlier analysis of roughly 580 of the donors used high-throughput TCR beta sequencing to judge whether each TCR beta V gene segment behaved as functional or pseudogenic. Donor age, sex, ethnicity and CMV serostatus were compiled together with the repertoire data. In a later genetic analysis, genome-wide SNP genotypes for 398 of the 666 donors were used, and that subset was treated as a discovery cohort. Every discovery cohort repertoire had been produced on one sequencing platform. HLA typing covered class I and class II loci at four-digit resolution. The number of donors typed differed by locus, with about 620-630 for A, B, C, DRB1 and DQB1, roughly 550 for DQA1, approximately 570 for DPA1, and about 450 for DPB1. Four to six DR-DQ haplotypes were handled as single units for association and clustering, since linkage in the cohort was strong. Among 300 to 500 genotyped donors of the cohort, an average of approximately 240,000 unique TCR beta nucleotide sequences was sequenced per donor, of which about 18% were non-productive.

In regard to this clone: It lacks a known antigen. No much larger clone exists at a distance of one base, and base qualities are not known.

The paper's findings and limits, for the study overall: The earlier analysis of about 600 of the donors excluded some 15 rarely observed V segments, including chromosome 9 orphons, because counts were too low. Because the 87-base-pair reads could not distinguish some IMGT-functional V segments, including TRBV6-2 and TRBV6-3, those segments were excluded. In a later analysis, most CMV-associated TCR beta chains were found to appear HLA-restricted, with HLA associations seemingly driven largely by CMV exposure. In a later analysis, TCR association rates were found to vary across HLA loci, with the most associated TCRs seen for DRB1 alleles and the fewest for HLA-C alleles. Broadly in line with IMGT annotations, most TCR beta V segments showed up in productive rearrangements about 87% or about 30% of the time in an earlier analysis of around 550 of the donors. The presence/absence analyses assumed that sequencing depth was roughly uniform across donors, and that assumption may not be true. According to a later genetic analysis, donors in an Asian-associated ancestry cluster had fewer N-insertions in productive TCRs than the approximately 610-donor mean. HLA typing was unavailable for some donors at each locus, so association tests used only the typed subset. Cytomegalovirus status was reported to be diagnosed by the classifier with high specificity and sensitivity in both the original and validation cohorts. Compared with equally common non-associated chains, HLA-associated TCR beta chains in a later analysis were more clonally expanded and had lower generation probabilities. While some public TCRs were present in many individuals, most TCR sequences turned up only very rarely across donors. Several of the top co-occurrence clusters appeared to be linked to parvovirus B19, influenza, CMV and Epstein-Barr virus, according to a later analysis. A cluster of highly shared sequence variants was judged likely to represent a technical artifact of the sequencing pipeline. The cohort was sequenced for TCR beta chains only, and without alpha or paired-chain data the features that could be detected were limited. At a false discovery rate of 0.05, a later analysis linked 16,951 TCR beta sequences to specific HLA alleles. A further reported finding was that TCR beta sequences accurately predicted the HLA-A and HLA-B alleles for most subjects in the first cohort. The study gave a list of roughly 150 TCR beta chains associated with cytomegalovirus. In a later genetic analysis, a missense DCLRE1C variant was associated with V-gene and J-gene trimming of TCR beta chains, and the association was replicated in an independent cohort. Linkage disequilibrium might explain the correlated functional status among segregating V segments, but an unknown experimental factor could not be excluded. Strong co-occurrence of HLA alleles, especially DR and DQ, made assigning TCR associations to individual alleles difficult. Three of the identified cytomegalovirus-associated TCR beta chains were confirmed in vitro to be specific for cytomegalovirus antigens. According to the authors, the approach could potentially be generalized to other disease states and immunological phenotypes. For the cohort, immune exposure information was limited to CMV serostatus.

In total, roughly 670 healthy bone marrow donors made up the cohort. Cohort members were all nominally healthy when sampled, although unrecorded immune exposures were likely present. The donor was CMV seropositive and belonged to the group of some 290 seropositive cohort members. A peripheral blood sample was provided by each donor, and peripheral blood mononuclear cells were used for TCR beta sequencing. Genomic DNA was extracted from the blood cell samples with the Qiagen DNeasy Blood Extraction Kit. Taken from the germline V gene, the CDR1 and CDR2 loops are ENHRY and SYGVKD. Deletion took 10 bases off V and 6 bases off J, with a span of 13 bases between the germline ends. The CDR3 sequence holds 11 residues, the cysteine and phenylalanine included. Left in the record is the CDR3 DNA by itself, 33 bases read in frame from the first base. Receptor libraries were prepared by the immunoSEQ multiplex PCR assay. For the multiplex PCR, a mixture combining 60 forward primers for TCR Vbeta segments and 13 reverse primers for TCR Jbeta segments was used. Amplification of the CDR3 region of rearranged TCR beta genes was performed with a multiplex PCR assay on genomic DNA. The amplified TCR beta libraries were sequenced on the Illumina HiSeq System as 87-base-pair reads. As for the authors' bioinformatics: In a later analysis, tens of millions of unique TCR beta chains were counted across the 666 repertoires, and around 11 million of these chains were shared by at least two donors. Raw reads were error-corrected and collapsed into unique sequences with a nearest-neighbor algorithm that merged closely related sequences to remove PCR and sequencing errors. To assign V, D and J gene segments, CDR3 sequences were aligned to IMGT reference sequences. Each retained sequence needed at least a six-nucleotide match to both a V gene segment and a J gene segment. Rearrangements were classified as productive when the CDR3 lacked stop codons and remained in frame with V and J, and all other rearrangements were classified as non-productive. Following IMGT convention, CDR3 was defined as the stretch from the second conserved V-encoded cysteine to the conserved J-encoded phenylalanine. In an earlier analysis of just under 600 of the donors, sequences lacking an unambiguous match to a single V gene segment were excluded. In an earlier analysis of several hundred of the donors, V segments were called functional above 56.7% productive rearrangements and were called segregating when the between-donor standard deviation exceeded 5%. A statistical classification framework was built to diagnose cytomegalovirus status from the catalog of TCR beta chain sequences. In a later analysis, TCR nucleotide sequences were compared against IMGT/GENE-DB human TR gene sequences so that V and J genes could be assigned. Using the TCRdist pipeline, a later analysis assigned CDR3 sequences along with most-parsimonious VDJ recombination scenarios. A later analysis defined each TCR beta chain by its CDR3 amino acid sequence plus V-gene family, and excluded reads lacking a unique V-gene family. As a way to deal with suspected cross-contamination and a sequencing artifact, a later analysis dropped 500 to 700 nucleotide sequences that were highly shared and had low generation probability. In a later analysis, a clonal expansion index for each public chain was calculated from normalized within-repertoire ranks of inferred template counts. A later analysis computed generation probabilities with a VDJ recombination model fitted to out-of-frame rearrangements, and checked the results against IGoR. In a later analysis, hypergeometric tests were used to score TCR-TCR, TCR-HLA and TCR-CMV co-occurrence, with a repertoire-size bias correction applied to TCR pairs. A later analysis estimated false discovery rates by permuting HLA or CMV assignments 20 times. In a later analysis, co-occurring TCRs were grouped using DBSCAN, and TCRdist sequence similarity was added for clustering within HLA-allele-positive subsets. For co-occurrence clustering, repertoires with fewer than 30,000 or more than 120,000 public chains were excluded, along with roughly five repertoires with anomalous nucleotide sharing. Drawn from immuneACCESS, this table holds only the in-frame rearrangements with V and J called that TCRdb kept. Clones are partly lost; checked studies trace under half to an unresolved V gene and leave the rest unexplained. V and J calls and clone size are those listed in that table; D and trimming were worked out from the DNA. The sample profile shows 90,000 to 130,000 clones; 65% to 85% of them were found once. The ten largest clones represent about 6.8% of the sample.

The TCR comes from a man in his thirties or forties in good health and CMV-seropositive. The chain employs TRBV10-3 and TRBJ2-7; a weak D assignment points to TRBD2 (7 bases agree). The source material was PBMCs. The CDR3 reads as follows: CATGAGAEQYF. The sequence in DNA is TGTGCCACAGGGGCGGGGGCCGAGCAGTACTTC.